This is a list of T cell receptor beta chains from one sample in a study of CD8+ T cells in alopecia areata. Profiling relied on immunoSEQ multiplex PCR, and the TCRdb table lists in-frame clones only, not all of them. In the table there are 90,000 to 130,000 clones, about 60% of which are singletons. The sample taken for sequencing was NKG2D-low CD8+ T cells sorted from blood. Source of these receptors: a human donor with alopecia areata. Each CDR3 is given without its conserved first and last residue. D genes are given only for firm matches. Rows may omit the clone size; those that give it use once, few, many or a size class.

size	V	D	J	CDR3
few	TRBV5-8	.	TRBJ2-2	ASSRWDGGELF
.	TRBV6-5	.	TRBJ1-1	ASSYVGGNTEAF
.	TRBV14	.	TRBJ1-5	ASSQDSQPQH
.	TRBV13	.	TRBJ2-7	ASSLGGSPNEQY
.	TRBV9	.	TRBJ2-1	ASSKLGANEQF
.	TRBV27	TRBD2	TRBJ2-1	ASSLLLAGVRNEQF
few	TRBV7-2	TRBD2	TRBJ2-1	ASSLVQREINEQF
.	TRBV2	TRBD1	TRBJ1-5	ASTPGDRGSNQPQH
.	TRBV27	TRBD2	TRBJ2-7	ASSSRLAGAYEQY
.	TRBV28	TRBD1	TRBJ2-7	ASSPGTGGDEQY
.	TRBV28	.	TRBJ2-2	ASSLRATGELF
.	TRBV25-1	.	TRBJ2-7	ASSEYSAARDYEQY
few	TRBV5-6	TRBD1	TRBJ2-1	ASRDSDNEQF
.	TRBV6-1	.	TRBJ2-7	ASIWGPGGSDEQY
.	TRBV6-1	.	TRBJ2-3	ASSEPGLADTQY
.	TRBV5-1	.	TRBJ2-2	ASSYHWGDTGELF
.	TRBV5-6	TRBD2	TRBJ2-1	ASSGPSGGPLNEQF
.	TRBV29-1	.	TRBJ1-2	SVAGTLPNRGYT
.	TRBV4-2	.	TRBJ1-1	ASSQKLGGTEAF
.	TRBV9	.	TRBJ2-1	ASSVGGAREYNEQF
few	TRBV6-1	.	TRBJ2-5	ASSDSVGKGSWQETQY
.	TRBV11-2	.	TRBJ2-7	ASSLGGRGHEQY
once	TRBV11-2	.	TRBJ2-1	ASRKGADGYNEQF
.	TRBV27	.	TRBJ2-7	ASMFGGVPYEQY
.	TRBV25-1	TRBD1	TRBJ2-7	ASSAWTGLSYEQY
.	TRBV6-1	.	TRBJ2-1	ASGQNNEQF
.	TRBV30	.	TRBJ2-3	AWNAVGGDTQY
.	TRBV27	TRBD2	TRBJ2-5	ASIRQGGEKTQY
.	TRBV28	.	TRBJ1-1	ASFQSMNTEAF
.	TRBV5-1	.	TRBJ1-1	ASSPPTRGGTEAF
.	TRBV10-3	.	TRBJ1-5	AISESSGGNQPQH
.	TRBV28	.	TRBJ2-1	ASSLSHSAGRRAYNEQF
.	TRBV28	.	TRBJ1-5	ASSFSRYNQPQH
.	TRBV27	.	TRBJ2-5	ASRTMSQTQY
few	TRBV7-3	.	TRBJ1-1	ASSLSAEPNTEAF
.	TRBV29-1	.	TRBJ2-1	SVPGTGGNEQF
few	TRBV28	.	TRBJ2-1	ASSGWGPNEQF
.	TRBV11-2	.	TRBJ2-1	ASSFSAIEQF
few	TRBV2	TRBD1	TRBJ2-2	ASSEDRANTGELF
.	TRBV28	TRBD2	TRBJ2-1	ASEGLGGNEQF
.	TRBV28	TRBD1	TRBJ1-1	ASSVTGGTEAF
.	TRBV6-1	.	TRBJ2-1	ASRTGGNEQF
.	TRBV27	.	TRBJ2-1	ATQSLVGEQF
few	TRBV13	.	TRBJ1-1	ASSMFIDTEAF
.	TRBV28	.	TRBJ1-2	ASGRLDRGGYT
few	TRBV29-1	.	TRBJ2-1	SVEAQSGSRYNEQF
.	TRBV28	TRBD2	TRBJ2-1	ASSTGTSGIDRQF
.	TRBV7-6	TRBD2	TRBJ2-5	ASSPRASGRALGETQY
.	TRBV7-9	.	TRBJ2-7	ASSSRGSRGEQY
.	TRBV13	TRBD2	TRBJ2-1	ASSEGLAGNYNEQF
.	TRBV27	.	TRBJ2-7	ASSLGVGYYEQY
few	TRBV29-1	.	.	SAHSQGTYEQY
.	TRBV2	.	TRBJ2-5	ASGEETQY
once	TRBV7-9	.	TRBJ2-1	ASRLASARNNEQF
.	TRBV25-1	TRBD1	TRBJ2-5	ASSGTGGEETQY
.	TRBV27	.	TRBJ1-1	ASSLWAGGSTEAF
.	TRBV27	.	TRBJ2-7	ASSLSAGESSYEQY
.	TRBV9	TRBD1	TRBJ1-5	ASSVEGGHQPQH